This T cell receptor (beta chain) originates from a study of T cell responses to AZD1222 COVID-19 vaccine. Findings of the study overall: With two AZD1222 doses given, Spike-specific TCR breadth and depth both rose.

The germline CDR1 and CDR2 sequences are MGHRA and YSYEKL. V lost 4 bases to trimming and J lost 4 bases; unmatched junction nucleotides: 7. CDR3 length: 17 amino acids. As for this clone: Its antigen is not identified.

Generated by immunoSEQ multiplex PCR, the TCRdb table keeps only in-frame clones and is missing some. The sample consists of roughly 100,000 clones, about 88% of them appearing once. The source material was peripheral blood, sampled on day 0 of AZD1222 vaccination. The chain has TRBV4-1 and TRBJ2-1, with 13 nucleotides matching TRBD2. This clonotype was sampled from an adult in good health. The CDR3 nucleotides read TGCGCCAGCAGCCCAGGTGGACTAGCGGGAGCGTACAATGAGCAGTTCTTC. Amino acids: CASSPGGLAGAYNEQFF.